Sequencing of this TCR beta chain was carried out in a study of breast tumors, draining lymph nodes, adjacent tissues. Breast cancer patients provided tissue from their axillary draining lymph nodes. CDR1 and CDR2 (germline): SGHAT, FQNNGV. The CDR3 has 15 amino acids. Notes on the study in general: Tumors had less TCR diversity than lymph nodes, more than nontumor tissue. Tumor T cell lymph node origin was a supported hypothesis, not proven. Most tumor T cells seemingly derive from lymph node, then expand in tumor.

TCRdb recomputed calls from the multiplex PCR reads with MiXCR, one row per CDR3 protein. The repertoire holds some 170,000 distinct CDR3 sequences, with around 33% as singletons. Details on this clonotype: Its antigen is currently unknown. Without the conserved terminal phenylalanine or tryptophan, this CDR3 likely stems from a read error.

This receptor was taken from a female donor with breast cancer. Some clones in this sample may be carry-over from other donors' samples. The sequenced sample was axillary lymph node tissue. This chain joins TRBV11-2 and TRBJ2-7; TRBD2 matches 7 bases. The CDR3 DNA reads as TGTGCCAGCAGCTTCGGGCGGGGGAGCTCCCACGAGCAGTACATC. It translates to CASSFGRGSSHEQYI.